The clone carrying this T cell receptor (beta chain) appeared a few times. The target antigen is unknown. The data stem from a study of T-cell reconstitution after alpha-beta-depleted transplantation in children. Unique molecular identifiers were incorporated into the prepared TCRbeta library. TCRdb re-derived calls from the PCR reads in MiXCR, one entry per CDR3 protein. The table includes about 900,000 distinct CDR3 sequences, about 31% detected once. Regarding the study as a whole: Approximately two months post-transplant, alpha-beta T cells reportedly originated from several hundred expanded graft clones. T-cell numbers and diversity, one year after transplant, stemmed largely from T cells that were newly produced. Some patients' high day-60 TCRbeta diversity was traced to surviving recipient T cells and thymic progenitors.

Germline values: CDR1 SGDLS, CDR2 YYNGEE. V lost 2 bases, J lost 4 bases, and 7 bases lay in between. The CDR3 extends over 13 amino acids. The receptor's source is a boy younger than two who had a stem cell transplant for SCID, so the T cells may come from the graft donor. The specimen was PBMCs, mostly from graft donor cells, collected 360 days after TCRalphabeta/CD19-depleted stem cell transplant. The chain joins TRBV9 to TRBJ1-5; D unclear. This CDR3 reads CASSVRGNQPQHF. Written as DNA, the CDR3 is TGTGCCAGCAGCGTGAGAGGTAATCAGCCCCAGCATTTT.